This T cell receptor beta chain came from a study of blood T cell repertoires in COVID-19. In the study overall: COVID-19 samples collected from the United States, Italy and Spain covered acute and convalescent phases. In each case, the material was cDNA or gDNA derived from T cells, B-cell-depleted T cells, or PBMCs.

Germline loops: CDR1 SGDLS, CDR2 YYNGEE. The CDR3 is made up of 17 amino acids. Germline trimming cut 3 bases from V and 1 base from J; bases unmatched to any gene: 4. As originally analysed: It was from reference gene primer amplification that nucleated cell counts were estimated. Data came from immunoSEQ multiplex PCR; TCRdb stores just in-frame clones and leaves some out. Clone size and the V and J calls come from that table; the DNA yielded D and trimming. This table holds about 120,000 clones, over 75% found once. This chain links TRBV9 with TRBJ1-6, with 10 nucleotides matching TRBD1. Material: peripheral blood. This clonotype was obtained from an elderly man with acute or convalescent COVID-19. The CDR3 DNA is TGTGCCAGCAGCGGGAGACAGGGGGCTTCCTATAATTCACCCCTCCACTTT. Amino acid sequence: CASSGRQGASYNSPLHF.